Reported below is one T cell receptor beta chain. Its antigen is as yet unknown. These data belong to a study of CD8+ T cells in alopecia areata. Study-level information: The drug, oral tofacitinib, was given to treated patients at 5 to 10 mg twice daily. Study conclusions and caveats: TCRs were shared less clearly across patients than in mice, possibly for HLA-related reasons.

As the sequencing template, cDNA was produced by extracting RNA and reverse transcribing it. Produced via immunoSEQ multiplex PCR; TCRdb's table is partial and in-frame only. The top ten hold roughly a fifth of the sample, which has 150,000 to 180,000 clones, around 55% seen once. The CDR3 has 14 amino acids. Trimming cost V 6 bases and J 4 bases; bases outside gene matches: 6. Germline assignment: CDR1 SNHLY and CDR2 FYNNEI. The material was CD8+ T cells sorted from blood, obtained at week 0. This TCR came from a human donor with alopecia areata. The genes are TRBV2 and TRBJ2-1; TRBD1 aligns across 7 bases. Here the CDR3 DNA reads TGTGCCAGCAGCGACGAGGGACAGTACAATGAGCAGTTCTTC. Its translation: CASSDEGQYNEQFF.